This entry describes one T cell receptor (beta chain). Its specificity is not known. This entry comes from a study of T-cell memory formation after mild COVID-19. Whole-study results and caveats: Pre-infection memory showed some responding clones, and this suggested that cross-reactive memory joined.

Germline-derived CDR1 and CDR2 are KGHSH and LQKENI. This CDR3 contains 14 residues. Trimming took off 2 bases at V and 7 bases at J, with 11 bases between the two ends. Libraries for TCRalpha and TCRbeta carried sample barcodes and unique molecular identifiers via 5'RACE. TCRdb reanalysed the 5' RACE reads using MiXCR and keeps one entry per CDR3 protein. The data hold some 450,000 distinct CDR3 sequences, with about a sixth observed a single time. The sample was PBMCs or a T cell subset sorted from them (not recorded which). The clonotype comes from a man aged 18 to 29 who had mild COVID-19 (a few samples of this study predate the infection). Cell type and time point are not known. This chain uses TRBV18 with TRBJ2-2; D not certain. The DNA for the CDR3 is TGTGCCAGCTCACCAGAGGTGAACGGCGGGGAGCTGTTTTTT. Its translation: CASSPEVNGGELFF.